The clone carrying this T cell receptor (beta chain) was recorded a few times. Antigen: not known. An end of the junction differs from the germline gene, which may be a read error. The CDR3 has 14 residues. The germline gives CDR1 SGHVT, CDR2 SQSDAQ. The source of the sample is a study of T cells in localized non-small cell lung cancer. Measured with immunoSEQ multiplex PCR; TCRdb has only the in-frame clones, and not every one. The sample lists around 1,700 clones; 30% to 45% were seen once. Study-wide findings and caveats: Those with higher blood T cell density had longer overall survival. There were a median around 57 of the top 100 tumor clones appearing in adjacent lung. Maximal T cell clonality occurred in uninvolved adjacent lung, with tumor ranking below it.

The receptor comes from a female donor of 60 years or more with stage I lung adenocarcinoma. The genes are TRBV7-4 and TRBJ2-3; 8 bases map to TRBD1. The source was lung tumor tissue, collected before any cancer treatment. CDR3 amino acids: CASRQGVSIDMQYF. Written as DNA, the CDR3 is TGTGCCAGCAGACAGGGGGTTAGCATAGATATGCAGTATTTT.